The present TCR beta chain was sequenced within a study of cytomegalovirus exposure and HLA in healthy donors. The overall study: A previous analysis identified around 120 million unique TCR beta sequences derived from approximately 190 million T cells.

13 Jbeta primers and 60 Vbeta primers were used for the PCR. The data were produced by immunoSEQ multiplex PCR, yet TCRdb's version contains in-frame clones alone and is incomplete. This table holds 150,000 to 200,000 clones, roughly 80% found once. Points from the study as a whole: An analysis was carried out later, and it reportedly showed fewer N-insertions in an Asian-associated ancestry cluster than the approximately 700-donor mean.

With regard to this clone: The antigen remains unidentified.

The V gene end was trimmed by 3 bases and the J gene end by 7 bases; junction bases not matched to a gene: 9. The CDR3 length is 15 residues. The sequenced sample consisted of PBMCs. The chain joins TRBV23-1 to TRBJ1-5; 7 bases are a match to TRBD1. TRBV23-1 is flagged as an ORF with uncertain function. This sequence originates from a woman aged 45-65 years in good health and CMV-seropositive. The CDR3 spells CASSHTVGTDQPQHF. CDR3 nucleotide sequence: TGCGCCAGCAGTCACACCGTAGGGACAGACCAGCCCCAGCATTTT.